The present entry profiles one T cell receptor (beta chain) with its context. Germline CDR1 KGHSH, CDR2 LQKENI. The V and J ends lost 3 bases and 3 bases respectively, with 7 bases between them. This CDR3 has 13 amino acids. The data derive from a study of blood T cell repertoires in COVID-19. About the study: Samples came from the United States, Italy and Spain, spanning acute and convalescent COVID-19. From T cells, B-cell-depleted T cells, or PBMCs came the material, which was cDNA or gDNA.

Source study methods: Estimation of nucleated cell counts relied on the amplification of reference gene primers. Data came from immunoSEQ multiplex PCR; TCRdb stores just in-frame clones and leaves some out. V and J calls and clone size come straight from that table; D and trimming were deduced from the DNA. The table has over 95,000 clones, approximately 88% seen once. Sequenced material: peripheral blood. The genes are TRBV18 and TRBJ2-3, with D tentatively TRBD1 (6 bases). This clonotype originated in a woman aged 60-70 years with acute or convalescent COVID-19. In DNA, the CDR3 is TGTGCCAGCTCACCGGACAGAACAGATACGCAGTATTTT. The encoded protein is CASSPDRTDTQYF.